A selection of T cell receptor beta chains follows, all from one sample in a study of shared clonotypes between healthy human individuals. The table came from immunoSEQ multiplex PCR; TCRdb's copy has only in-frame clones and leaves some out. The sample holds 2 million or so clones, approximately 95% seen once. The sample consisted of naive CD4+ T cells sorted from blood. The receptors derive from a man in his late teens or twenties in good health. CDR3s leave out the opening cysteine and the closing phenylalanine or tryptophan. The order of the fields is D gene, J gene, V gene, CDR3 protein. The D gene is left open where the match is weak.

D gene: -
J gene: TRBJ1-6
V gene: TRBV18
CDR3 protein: ASSPNGNSPLH

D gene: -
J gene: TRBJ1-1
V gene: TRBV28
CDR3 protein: ASSMSGTEAF

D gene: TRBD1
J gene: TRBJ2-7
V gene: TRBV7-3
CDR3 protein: ASSLGQGVDEQY

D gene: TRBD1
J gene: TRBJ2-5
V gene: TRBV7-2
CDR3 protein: ASSPGQGLRETQY

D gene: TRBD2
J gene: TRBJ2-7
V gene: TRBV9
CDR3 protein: ASSARLASYEQY

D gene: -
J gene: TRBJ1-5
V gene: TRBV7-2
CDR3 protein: ASSIDGNQPQH

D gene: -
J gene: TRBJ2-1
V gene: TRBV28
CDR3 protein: ASTLQQTNEQF

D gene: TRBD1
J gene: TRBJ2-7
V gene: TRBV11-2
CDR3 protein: ASSWDRGGEQY

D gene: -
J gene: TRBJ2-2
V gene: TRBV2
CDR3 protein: ASSWLGTGELF

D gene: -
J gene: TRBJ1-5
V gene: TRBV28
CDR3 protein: ASTEGGKQGLRPQH

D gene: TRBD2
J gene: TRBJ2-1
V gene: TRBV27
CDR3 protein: ASSLSARLAGDNEQF

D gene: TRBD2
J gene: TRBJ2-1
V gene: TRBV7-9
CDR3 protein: ASSLDGGRAYNEQF

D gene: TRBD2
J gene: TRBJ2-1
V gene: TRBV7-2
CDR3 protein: ASSQSTGTRAYNEQF

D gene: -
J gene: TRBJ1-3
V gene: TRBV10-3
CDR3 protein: AITEGNTIY

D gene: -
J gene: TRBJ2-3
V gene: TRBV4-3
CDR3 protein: ASSQEAQGRGDTQY

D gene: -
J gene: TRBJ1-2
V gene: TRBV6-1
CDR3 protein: ASSEGSYGYT

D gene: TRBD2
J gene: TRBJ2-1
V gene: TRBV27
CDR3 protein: ASSSLGLAVLNEQF

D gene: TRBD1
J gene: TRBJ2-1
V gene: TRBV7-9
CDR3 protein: ASSADRVESYNEQF

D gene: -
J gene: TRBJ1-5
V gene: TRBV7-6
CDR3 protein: ASNPEWRGNQPQH

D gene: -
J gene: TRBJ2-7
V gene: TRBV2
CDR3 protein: ASSGLYEQY

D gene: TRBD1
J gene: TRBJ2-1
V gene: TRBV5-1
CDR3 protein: ASRVTGGSYNEQF

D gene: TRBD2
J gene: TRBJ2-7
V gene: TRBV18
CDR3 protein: ASSRLAGDSYEQY

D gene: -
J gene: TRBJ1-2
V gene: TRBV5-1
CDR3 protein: ASSLGETSLNYGYT

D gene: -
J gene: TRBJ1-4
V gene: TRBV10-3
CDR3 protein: AISAVASLEKLF

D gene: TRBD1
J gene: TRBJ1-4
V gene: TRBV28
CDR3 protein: ASSDLQGATNEKLF

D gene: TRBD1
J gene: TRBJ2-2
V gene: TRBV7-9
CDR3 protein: ASSLTGPGELF

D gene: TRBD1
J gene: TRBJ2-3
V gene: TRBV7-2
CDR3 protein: ASSLVGQGSTDTQY

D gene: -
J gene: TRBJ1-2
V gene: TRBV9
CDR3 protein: ASSDPNYGYT

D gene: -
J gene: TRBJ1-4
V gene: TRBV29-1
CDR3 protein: SAQDSSHEKLF

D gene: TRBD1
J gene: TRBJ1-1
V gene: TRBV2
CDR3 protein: ASGGTDALRGNTEAF

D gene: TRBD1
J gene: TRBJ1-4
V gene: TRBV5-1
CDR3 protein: ASKPGGQTIATNEKLF

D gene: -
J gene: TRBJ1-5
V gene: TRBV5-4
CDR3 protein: ASRLLTQQGSSNQPQH

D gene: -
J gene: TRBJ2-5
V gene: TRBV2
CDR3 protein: ASRTETQY